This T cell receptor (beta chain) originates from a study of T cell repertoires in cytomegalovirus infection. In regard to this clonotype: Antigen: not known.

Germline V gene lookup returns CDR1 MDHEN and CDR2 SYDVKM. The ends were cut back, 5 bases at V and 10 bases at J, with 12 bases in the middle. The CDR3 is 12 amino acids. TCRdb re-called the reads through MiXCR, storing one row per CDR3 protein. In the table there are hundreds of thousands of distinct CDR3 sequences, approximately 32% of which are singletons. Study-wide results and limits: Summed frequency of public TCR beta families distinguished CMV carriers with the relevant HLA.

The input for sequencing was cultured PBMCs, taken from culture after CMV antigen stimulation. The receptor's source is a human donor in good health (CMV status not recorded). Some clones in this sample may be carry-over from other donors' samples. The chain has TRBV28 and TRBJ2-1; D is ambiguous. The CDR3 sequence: CASSRKFREQFF. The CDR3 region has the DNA TGTGCCAGCAGTCGGAAGTTTCGGGAGCAGTTCTTC.